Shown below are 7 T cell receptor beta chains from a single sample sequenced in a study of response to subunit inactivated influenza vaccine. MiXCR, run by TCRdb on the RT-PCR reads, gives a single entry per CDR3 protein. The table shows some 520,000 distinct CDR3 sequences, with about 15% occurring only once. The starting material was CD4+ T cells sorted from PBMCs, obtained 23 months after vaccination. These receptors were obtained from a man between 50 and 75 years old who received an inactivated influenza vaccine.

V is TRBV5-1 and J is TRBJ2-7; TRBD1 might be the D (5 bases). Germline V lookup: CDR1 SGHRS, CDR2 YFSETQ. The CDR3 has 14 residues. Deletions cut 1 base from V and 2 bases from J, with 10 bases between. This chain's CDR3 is CASSLRQPPYEQYF. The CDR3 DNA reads TGCGCCAGCAGCTTGAGACAGCCTCCCTACGAGCAGTACTTC. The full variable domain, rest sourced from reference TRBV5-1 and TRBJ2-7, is KAGVTQTPRYLIKTRGQQVTLSCSPISGHRSVSWYQQTPGQGLQFLFEYFSETQRNKGNFPGRFSGRQFSNSRSEMNVSTLELGDSALYLCASSLRQPPYEQYFGPGTRLTVT.

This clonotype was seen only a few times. CDR3 amino acids: CASSSMGPSTDTQYF. The CDR3 region has the DNA TGTGCCAGCAGTTCCATGGGTCCTAGCACAGATACGCAGTATTTT. V is TRBV6-2 or TRBV6-3 and J is TRBJ2-3, with no clear D. CDR3 size: 15 residues. Trimming stripped 4 bases from V and 0 bases from J, with 11 bases between. The germline V gene has CDR1 MNHEY and CDR2 SVGEGT.

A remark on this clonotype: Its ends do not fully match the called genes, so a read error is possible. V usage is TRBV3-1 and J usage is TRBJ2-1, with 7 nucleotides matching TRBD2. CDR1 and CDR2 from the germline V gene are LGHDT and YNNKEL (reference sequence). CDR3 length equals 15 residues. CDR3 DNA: TGTGCCAGCAGCCGAACGGGGAGGGCCTATAATGAGCAGTTCTTC. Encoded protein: CASSRTGRAYNEQFF.

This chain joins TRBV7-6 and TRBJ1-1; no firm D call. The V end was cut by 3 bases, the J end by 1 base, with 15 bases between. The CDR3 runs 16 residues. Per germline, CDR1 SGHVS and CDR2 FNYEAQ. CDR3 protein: CASSFAGGLPNTEAFF. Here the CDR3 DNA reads TGTGCCAGCAGCTTTGCAGGCGGGCTTCCGAACACTGAAGCTTTCTTT. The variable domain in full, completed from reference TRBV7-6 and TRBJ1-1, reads GAGVSQSPRYKVTKRGQDVALRCDPISGHVSLYWYRQALGQGPEFLTYFNYEAQQDKSGLPNDRFSAERPEGSISTLTIQRTEQRDSAMYRCASSFAGGLPNTEAFFGQGTRLTVV.

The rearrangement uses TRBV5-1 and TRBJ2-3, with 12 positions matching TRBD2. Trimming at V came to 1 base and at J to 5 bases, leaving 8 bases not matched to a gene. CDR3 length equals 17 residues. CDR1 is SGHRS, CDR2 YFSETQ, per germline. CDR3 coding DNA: TGCGCCAGCAGCTTGAGCGGGACTAGCGGGCCTCGAGATACGCAGTATTTT. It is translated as CASSLSGTSGPRDTQYF.

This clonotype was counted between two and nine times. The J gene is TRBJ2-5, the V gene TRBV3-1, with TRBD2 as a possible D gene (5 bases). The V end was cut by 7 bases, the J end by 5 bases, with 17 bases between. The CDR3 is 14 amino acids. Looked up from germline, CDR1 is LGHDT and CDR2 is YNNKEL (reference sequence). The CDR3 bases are TGTGCCAGCACCCGGCGAGGGCCGGTGGAGACCCAGTACTTC. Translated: CASTRRGPVETQYF.

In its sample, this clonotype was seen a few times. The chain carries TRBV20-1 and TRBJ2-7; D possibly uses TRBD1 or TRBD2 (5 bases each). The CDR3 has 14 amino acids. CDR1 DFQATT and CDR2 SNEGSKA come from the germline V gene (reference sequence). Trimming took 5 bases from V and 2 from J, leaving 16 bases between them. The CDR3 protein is CSAPGGPGTYEQYF. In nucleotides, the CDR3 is TGCAGTGCTCCTGGGGGACCGGGGACCTACGAGCAGTACTTC.